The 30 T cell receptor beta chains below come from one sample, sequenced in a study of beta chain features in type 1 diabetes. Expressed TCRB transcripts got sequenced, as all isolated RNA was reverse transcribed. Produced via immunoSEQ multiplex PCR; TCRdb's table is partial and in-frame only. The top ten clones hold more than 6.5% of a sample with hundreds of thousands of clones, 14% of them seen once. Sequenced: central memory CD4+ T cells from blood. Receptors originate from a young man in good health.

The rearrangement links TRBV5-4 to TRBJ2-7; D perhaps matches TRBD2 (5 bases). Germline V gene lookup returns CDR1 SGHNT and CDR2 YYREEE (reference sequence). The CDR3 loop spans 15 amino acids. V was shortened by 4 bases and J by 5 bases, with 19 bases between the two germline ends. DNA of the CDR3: TGTGCCAGCAGCCACGACGGGAAGGGCGTAAACGAGCAGTACTTC. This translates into CASSHDGKGVNEQYF.

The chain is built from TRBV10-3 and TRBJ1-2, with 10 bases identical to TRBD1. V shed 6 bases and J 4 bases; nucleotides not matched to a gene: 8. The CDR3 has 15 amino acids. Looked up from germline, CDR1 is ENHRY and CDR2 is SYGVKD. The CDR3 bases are TGTGCCATCAGGGGACAGGGGCCAGACTCCTATGGCTACACCTTC. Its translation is CAIRGQGPDSYGYTF.

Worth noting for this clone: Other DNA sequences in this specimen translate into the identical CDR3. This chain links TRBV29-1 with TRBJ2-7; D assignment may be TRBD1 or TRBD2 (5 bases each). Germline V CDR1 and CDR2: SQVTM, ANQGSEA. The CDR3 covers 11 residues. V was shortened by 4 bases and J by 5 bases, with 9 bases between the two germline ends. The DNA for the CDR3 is TGCAGCGTTGGTTGGGGACACGAGCAGTACGTC. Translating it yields CSVGWGHEQYV.

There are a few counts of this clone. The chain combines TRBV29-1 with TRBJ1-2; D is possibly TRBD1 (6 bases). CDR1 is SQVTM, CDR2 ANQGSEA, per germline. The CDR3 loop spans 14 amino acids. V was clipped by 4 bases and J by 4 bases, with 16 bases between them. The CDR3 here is CSVGGGADTYGYTF. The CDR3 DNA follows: TGCAGCGTTGGAGGGGGGGCGGATACCTATGGCTACACCTTC. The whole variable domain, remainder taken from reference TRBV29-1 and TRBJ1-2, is SAVISQKPSRDICQRGTSLTIQCQVDSQVTMMFWYRQQPGQSLTLIATANQGSEATYESGFVIDKFPISRPNLTFSTLTVSNMSPEDSSIYLCSVGGGADTYGYTFGSGTRLTVV.

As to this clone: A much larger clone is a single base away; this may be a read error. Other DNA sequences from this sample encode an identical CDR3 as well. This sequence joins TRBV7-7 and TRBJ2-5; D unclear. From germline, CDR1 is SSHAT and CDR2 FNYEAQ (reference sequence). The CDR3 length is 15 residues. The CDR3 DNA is TGCGCCAGCAGCTCTGGTAGGCACTACCAAGAGACCCAGTACTTC. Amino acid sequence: CASSSGRHYQETQYF.

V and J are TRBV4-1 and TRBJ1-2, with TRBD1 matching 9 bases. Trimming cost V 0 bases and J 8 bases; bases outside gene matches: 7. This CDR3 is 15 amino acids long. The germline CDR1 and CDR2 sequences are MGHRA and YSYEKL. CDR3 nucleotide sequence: TGCGCCAGCAGCCAAGAACAGGGGGCGAAGCGAGGCTACACCTTC. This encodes CASSQEQGAKRGYTF.

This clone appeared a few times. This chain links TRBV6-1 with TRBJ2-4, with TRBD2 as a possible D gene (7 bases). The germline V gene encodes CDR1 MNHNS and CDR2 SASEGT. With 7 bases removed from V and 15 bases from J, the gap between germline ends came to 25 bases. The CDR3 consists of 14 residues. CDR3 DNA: TGTGCCAGCACCCCGGGACGCGGAGGGGGGGTTCTGTACTTC. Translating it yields CASTPGRGGGVLYF.

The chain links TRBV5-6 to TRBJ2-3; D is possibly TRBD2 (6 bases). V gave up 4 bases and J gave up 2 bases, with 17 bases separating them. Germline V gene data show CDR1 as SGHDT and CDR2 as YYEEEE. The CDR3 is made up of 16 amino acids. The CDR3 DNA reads TGTGCCAGCAGCATGGATACGGGGGAGGTCACAGATACGCAGTATTTT. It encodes CASSMDTGEVTDTQYF.

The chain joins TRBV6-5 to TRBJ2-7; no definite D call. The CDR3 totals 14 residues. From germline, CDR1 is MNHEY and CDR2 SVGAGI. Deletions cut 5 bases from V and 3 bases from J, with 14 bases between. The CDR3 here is CASSPSVARYEQYF. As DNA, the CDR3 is TGTGCCAGCAGTCCCTCCGTGGCGCGCTACGAGCAGTACTTC.

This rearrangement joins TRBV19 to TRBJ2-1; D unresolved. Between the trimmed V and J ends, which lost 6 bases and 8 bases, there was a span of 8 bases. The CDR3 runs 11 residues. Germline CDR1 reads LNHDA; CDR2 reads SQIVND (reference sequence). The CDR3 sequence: CASRKGYEQFF. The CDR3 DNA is TGTGCCAGTAGAAAGGGCTATGAGCAGTTCTTC.

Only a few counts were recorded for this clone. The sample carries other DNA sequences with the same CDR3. The CDR3 nucleotides are TGCAGCGTGTCACAGGGGACTGAAGCTTTCTTT. Protein product: CSVSQGTEAFF. V and J are TRBV29-1 and TRBJ1-1; the match to TRBD1 covers 7 bases. Trimming at V came to 6 bases and at J to 5 bases, leaving 3 bases not matched to a gene. The CDR3 length is 11 residues. Germline CDR1 and CDR2: SQVTM and ANQGSEA.

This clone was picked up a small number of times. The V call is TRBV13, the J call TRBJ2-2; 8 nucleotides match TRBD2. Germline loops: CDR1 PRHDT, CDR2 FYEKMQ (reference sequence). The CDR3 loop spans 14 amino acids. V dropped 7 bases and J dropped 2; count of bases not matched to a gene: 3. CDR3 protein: CASKRTSNTGELFF. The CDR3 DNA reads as TGTGCCAGCAAGCGGACTAGCAACACCGGGGAGCTGTTTTTT.

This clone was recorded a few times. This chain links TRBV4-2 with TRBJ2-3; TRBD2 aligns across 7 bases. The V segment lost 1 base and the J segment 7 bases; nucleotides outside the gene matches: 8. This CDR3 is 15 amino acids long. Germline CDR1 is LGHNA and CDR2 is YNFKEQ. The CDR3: CASSQVREVTNTQYF. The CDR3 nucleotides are TGTGCCAGCAGCCAAGTCCGGGAGGTGACAAATACGCAGTATTTT.

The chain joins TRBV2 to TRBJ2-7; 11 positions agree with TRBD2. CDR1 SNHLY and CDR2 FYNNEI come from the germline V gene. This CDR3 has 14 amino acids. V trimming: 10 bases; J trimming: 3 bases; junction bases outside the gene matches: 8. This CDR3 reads CATKILAGDYEQYF. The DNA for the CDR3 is TGTGCCACTAAAATACTAGCGGGGGACTACGAGCAGTACTTC.

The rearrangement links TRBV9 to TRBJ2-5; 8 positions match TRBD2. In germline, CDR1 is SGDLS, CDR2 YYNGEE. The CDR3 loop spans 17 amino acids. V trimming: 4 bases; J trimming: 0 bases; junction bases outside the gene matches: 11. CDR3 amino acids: CASSKVGLVAHQETQYF. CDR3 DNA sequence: TGTGCCAGCAGCAAGGTGGGACTAGTCGCCCACCAAGAGACCCAGTACTTC.

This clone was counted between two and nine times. CDR3 loop: CASTAWEGGGYGYTF. The CDR3 bases are TGTGCCAGCACCGCCTGGGAAGGGGGCGGCTATGGCTACACCTTC. The chain combines TRBV25-1 with TRBJ1-2; TRBD1 matches 7 bases. Germline trimming cut 7 bases from V and 4 bases from J; bases unmatched to any gene: 12. Germline-derived CDR1 and CDR2 are MGHDK and SYGVNS. The CDR3 sequence is 15 residues long.

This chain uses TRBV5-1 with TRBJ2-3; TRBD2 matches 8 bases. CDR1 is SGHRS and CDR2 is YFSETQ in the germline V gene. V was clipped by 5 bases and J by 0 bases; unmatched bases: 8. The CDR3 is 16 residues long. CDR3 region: CASSHGGGRSTDTQYF. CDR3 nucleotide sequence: TGCGCCAGCAGTCATGGCGGGGGGCGAAGCACAGATACGCAGTATTTT.

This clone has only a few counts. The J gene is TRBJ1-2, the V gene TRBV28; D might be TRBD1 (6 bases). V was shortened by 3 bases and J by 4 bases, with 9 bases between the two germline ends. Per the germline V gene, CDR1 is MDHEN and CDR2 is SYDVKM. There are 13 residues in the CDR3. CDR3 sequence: CASSLGTSYGYTF. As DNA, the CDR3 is TGTGCCAGCAGTTTGGGGACATCCTATGGCTACACCTTC.

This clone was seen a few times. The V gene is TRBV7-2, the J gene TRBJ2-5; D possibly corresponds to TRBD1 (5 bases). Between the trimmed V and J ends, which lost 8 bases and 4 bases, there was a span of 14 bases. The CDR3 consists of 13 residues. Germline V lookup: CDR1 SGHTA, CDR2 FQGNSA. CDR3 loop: CASSSTGLETQYF. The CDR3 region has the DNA TGTGCCAGCTCTTCTACAGGCTTAGAGACCCAGTACTTC. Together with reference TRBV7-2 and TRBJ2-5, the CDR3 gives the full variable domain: GAGVSQSPSNKVTEKGKDVELRCDPISGHTALYWYRQSLGQGLEFLIYFQGNSAPDKSGLPSDRFSAERTGGSVSTLTIQRTQQEDSAVYLCASSSTGLETQYFGPGTRLLVL.

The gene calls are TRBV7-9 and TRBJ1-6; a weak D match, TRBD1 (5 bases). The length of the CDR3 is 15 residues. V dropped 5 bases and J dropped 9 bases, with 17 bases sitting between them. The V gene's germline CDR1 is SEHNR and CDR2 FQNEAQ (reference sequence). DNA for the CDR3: TGTGCCAGCAGCGGATACAGTGGGGGTAGTTCACCCCTCCACTTT. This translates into CASSGYSGGSSPLHF.

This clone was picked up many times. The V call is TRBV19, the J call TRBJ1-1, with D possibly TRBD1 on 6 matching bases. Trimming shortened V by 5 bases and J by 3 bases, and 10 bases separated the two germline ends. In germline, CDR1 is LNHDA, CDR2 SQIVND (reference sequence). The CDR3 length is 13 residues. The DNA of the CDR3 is TGTGCCAGTAGTTCAAAGGGGGACACTGAAGCTTTCTTT. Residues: CASSSKGDTEAFF.

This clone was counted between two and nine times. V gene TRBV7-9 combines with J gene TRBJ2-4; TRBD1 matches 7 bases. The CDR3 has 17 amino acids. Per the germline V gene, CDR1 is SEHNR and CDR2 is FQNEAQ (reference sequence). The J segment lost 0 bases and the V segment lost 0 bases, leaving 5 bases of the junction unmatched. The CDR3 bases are TGTGCCAGCAGCTTAGCTAGAGGGGGCCTAGCCAAAAACATTCAGTACTTC. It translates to CASSLARGGLAKNIQYF. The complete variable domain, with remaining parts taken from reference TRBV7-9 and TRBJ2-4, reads DTGVSQNPRHKITKRGQNVTFRCDPISEHNRLYWYRQTLGQGPEFLTYFQNEAQLEKSRLLSDRFSAERPKGSFSTLEIQRTEQGDSAMYLCASSLARGGLAKNIQYFGAGTRLSVL.

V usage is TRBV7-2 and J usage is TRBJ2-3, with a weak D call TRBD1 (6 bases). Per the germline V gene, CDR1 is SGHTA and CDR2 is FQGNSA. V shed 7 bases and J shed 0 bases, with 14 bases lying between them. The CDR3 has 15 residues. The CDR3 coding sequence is TGTGCCAGCACCCGGGACACTCCGAGCACAGATACGCAGTATTTT. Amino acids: CASTRDTPSTDTQYF. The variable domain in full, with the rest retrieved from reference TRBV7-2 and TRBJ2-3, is GAGVSQSPSNKVTEKGKDVELRCDPISGHTALYWYRQSLGQGLEFLIYFQGNSAPDKSGLPSDRFSAERTGGSVSTLTIQRTQQEDSAVYLCASTRDTPSTDTQYFGPGTRLTVL.

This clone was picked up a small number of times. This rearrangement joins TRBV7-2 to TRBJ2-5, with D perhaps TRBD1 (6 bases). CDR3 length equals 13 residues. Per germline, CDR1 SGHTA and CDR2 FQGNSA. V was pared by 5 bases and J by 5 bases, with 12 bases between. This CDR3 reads CASSTGRRETQYF. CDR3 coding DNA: TGTGCCAGCAGCACAGGGCGCCGGGAGACCCAGTACTTC.

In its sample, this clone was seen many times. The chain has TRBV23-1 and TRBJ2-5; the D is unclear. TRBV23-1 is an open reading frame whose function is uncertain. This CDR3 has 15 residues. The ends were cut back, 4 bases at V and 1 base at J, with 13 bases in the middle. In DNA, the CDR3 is TGCGCCAGCAGTCTGCAGGTTCGGGCCCAAGAGACCCAGTACTTC. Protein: CASSLQVRAQETQYF.

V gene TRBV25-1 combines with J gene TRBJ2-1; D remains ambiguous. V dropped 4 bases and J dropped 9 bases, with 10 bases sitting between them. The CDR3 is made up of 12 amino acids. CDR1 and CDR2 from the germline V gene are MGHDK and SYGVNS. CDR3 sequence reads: CASSVQGGEQFF. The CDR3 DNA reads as TGTGCCAGCAGTGTACAAGGCGGTGAGCAGTTCTTC.

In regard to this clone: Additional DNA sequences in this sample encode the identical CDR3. CDR3 DNA: TGCGCCAGCAGCCGGACTAGCGGGGGATCCTACAATGAGCAGTTCTTC. Translated, it gives CASSRTSGGSYNEQFF. The chain carries TRBV5-1 and TRBJ2-1; 13 bases agree with TRBD2. Germline values: CDR1 SGHRS, CDR2 YFSETQ. The ends lost 4 bases at V and 1 base at J; junction bases unmatched: 2. The CDR3 covers 16 residues.

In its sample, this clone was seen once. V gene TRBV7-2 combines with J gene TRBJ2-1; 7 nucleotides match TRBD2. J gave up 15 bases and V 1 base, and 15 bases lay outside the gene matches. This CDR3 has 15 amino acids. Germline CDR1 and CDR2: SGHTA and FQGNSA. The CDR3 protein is CASSLDGRSGDRMFF. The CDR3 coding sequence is TGTGCCAGCAGCTTAGACGGTCGAAGCGGGGATCGCATGTTCTTC. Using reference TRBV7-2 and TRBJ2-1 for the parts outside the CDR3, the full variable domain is GAGVSQSPSNKVTEKGKDVELRCDPISGHTALYWYRQSLGQGLEFLIYFQGNSAPDKSGLPSDRFSAERTGGSVSTLTIQRTQQEDSAVYLCASSLDGRSGDRMFFGPGTRLTVL.

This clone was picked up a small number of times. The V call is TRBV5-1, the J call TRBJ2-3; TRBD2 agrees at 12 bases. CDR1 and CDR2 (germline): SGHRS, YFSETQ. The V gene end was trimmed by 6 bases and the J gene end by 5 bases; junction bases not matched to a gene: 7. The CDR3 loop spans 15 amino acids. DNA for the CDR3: TGCGCCAGCAACCTAGCGGGGGGGCCGATAGATACGCAGTATTTT. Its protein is CASNLAGGPIDTQYF.

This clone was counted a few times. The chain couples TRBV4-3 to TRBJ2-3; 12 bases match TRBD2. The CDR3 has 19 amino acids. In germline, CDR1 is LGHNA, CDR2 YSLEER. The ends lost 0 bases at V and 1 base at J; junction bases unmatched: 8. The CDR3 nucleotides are TGCGCCAGCAGCCAAGATCTCCTAGCGGGAGGGCTACGCACAGATACGCAGTATTTT. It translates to CASSQDLLAGGLRTDTQYF.